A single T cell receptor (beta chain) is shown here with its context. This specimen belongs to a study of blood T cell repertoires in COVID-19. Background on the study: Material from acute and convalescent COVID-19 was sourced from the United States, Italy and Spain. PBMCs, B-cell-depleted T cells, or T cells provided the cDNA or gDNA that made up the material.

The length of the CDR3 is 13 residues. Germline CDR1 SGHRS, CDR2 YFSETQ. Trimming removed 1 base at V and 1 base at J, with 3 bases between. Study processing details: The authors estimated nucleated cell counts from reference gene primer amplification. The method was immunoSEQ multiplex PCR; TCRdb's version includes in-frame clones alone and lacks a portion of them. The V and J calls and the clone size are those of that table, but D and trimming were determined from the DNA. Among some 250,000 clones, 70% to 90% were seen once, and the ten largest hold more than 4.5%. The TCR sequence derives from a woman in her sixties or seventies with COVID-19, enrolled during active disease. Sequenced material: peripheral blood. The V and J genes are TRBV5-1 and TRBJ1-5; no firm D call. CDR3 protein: CASSLSSNQPQHF. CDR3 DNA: TGCGCCAGCAGCTTGTCGAGCAATCAGCCCCAGCATTTT.